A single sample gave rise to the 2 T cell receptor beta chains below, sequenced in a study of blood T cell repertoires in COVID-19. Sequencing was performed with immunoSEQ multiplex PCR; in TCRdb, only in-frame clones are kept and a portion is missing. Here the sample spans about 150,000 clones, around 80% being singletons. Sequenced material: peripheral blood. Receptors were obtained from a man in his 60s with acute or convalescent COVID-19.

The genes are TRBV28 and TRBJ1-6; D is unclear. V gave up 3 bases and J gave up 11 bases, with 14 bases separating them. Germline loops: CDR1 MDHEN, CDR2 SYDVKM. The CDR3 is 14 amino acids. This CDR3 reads CASSFDTLGTPLHF. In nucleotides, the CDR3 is TGTGCCAGCAGTTTTGACACACTCGGCACACCCCTCCACTTT.

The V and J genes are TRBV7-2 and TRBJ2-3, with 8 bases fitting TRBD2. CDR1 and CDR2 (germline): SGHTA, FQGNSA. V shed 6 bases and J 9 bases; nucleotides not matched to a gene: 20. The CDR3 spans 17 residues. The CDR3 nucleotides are TGTGCCAGCAGTTCCAGAGTGTTAGCGGGGAGGGAGGACACGCAGTATTTT. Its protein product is CASSSRVLAGREDTQYF.